The clone carrying this T cell receptor beta chain was picked up one time. Original handling: Cell counts per sample came from amplifying reference gene primers. Here immunoSEQ multiplex PCR was the method, and the copy in TCRdb shows in-frame clones only, minus some. V, J and clone size reflect that table, while D and trimming were determined from the DNA. The sample yields just under 35,000 clones, more than 75% seen once. These data belong to a study of blood T cell repertoires in COVID-19. Study-wide context: COVID-19 samples collected from the United States, Italy and Spain covered acute and convalescent phases. The analysed material was cDNA or gDNA that came from T cells, B-cell-depleted T cells, or PBMCs.

The CDR3 spans 12 residues. Looked up from germline, CDR1 is KGHDR and CDR2 is SFDVKD. The ends lost 10 bases at V and 4 bases at J; junction bases unmatched: 4. The receptor comes from a human donor in a cohort sampled during active COVID-19. The sample taken for sequencing was peripheral blood. The chain carries TRBV24-1 and TRBJ1-2; TRBD1 matches at 8 bases. The CDR3 DNA sequence: TGTGCCACGACCGACAGGGGCTATGGCTACACCTTC. It yields the protein CATTDRGYGYTF.